A single sample gave rise to the 20 T cell receptor beta chains below, sequenced in a study of blood T cell repertoires in COVID-19. The method was immunoSEQ multiplex PCR; TCRdb's version includes in-frame clones alone and lacks a portion of them. This table has about 260,000 clones, more than 80% appearing once. The sequenced material came from PBMCs or T cells enriched from blood (not recorded which). The receptors come from a woman in her 30s with acute COVID-19.

The rearrangement uses TRBV28 and TRBJ1-1; D call uncertain. The CDR3 sequence is 14 residues long. CDR1 and CDR2 from the germline V gene are MDHEN and SYDVKM. Trimming took off 5 bases at V and 3 bases at J, with 13 bases between the two ends. The CDR3 loop is CASSADSDYTEAFF. As DNA, the CDR3 is TGTGCCAGCAGTGCTGATTCAGATTACACTGAAGCTTTCTTT.

The chain has TRBV10-1 and TRBJ2-3; 13 bases map to TRBD2. CDR1 and CDR2 from the germline V gene are WNHNN and SYGVQD (reference sequence). Trimming took 3 bases from V and 6 from J; bases not matched to a gene: 9. The CDR3 consists of 17 residues. CDR3 sequence (DNA): TGCGCCAGCAGTGATCACCCACTAGCGGGAGGGTATGATACGCAGTATTTT. Encoded protein: CASSDHPLAGGYDTQYF.

The rearrangement uses TRBV10-3 and TRBJ2-7, with D possibly being TRBD1 (5 bases). There are 12 residues in the CDR3. Trimming shortened V by 10 bases and J by 0 bases, and 10 bases separated the two germline ends. Per germline, CDR1 ENHRY and CDR2 SYGVKD. The CDR3 DNA reads as TGTGCCACAGCCAGGGTCTCCTACGAGCAGTACTTC. This translates into CATARVSYEQYF.

The gene calls are TRBV15 and TRBJ2-5; 13 bases match TRBD2. Unmatched junction bases numbered 4, after V lost 3 bases and J lost 0 bases. The germline V gene encodes CDR1 LNHNV and CDR2 YYDKDF (reference sequence). The CDR3 totals 17 residues. The CDR3, as DNA: TGTGCCACCAGCAGGGGCGGGACTAGCGGGGACCAAGAGACCCAGTACTTC. It specifies CATSRGGTSGDQETQYF. The full variable domain, in which reference TRBV15 and TRBJ2-5 provide the parts outside the CDR3, is DAMVIQNPRYQVTQFGKPVTLSCSQTLNHNVMYWYQQKSSQAPKLLFHYYDKDFNNEADTPDNFQSRRPNTSFCFLDIRSPGLGDTAMYLCATSRGGTSGDQETQYFGPGTRLLVL.

The chain links TRBV2 to TRBJ1-3; D remains ambiguous. Trimming took 6 bases from V and 0 from J, leaving 9 bases between them. Germline V gives CDR1 SNHLY, CDR2 FYNNEI. The length of the CDR3 is 14 residues. CDR3 DNA: TGTGCCAGCAGGGGCACGGTCTCTGGAAACACCATATATTTT. The encoded protein is CASRGTVSGNTIYF. The whole variable domain, remainder taken from reference TRBV2 and TRBJ1-3, is EPEVTQTPSHQVTQMGQEVILRCVPISNHLYFYWYRQILGQKVEFLVSFYNNEISEKSEIFDDQFSVERPDGSNFTLKIRSTKLEDSAMYFCASRGTVSGNTIYFGEGSWLTVV.

J is TRBJ2-5 and V is TRBV12-3 or TRBV12-4; D is undetermined. Trimming took off 3 bases at V and 4 bases at J, with 3 bases between the two ends. This CDR3 contains 11 residues. In nucleotides, the CDR3 is TGTGCCAGCAGTTTCGGAGAGACCCAGTACTTC. Translation: CASSFGETQYF.

The count of this clone is one. This chain connects TRBV29-1 to TRBJ2-1, with D possibly TRBD2 on 6 matching bases. The CDR3 has 14 residues. The germline V gene encodes CDR1 SQVTM and CDR2 ANQGSEA. V lost 2 bases, J lost 8 bases, and 16 bases lay in between. CDR3 coding DNA: TGCAGCGTTGAATATTTTGCGGGATCGTATGAGCAGTTCTTC. Translated, it gives CSVEYFAGSYEQFF.

This clone was counted once. The gene calls are TRBV5-1 and TRBJ2-3, with TRBD1 matching over 8 bases. The length of the CDR3 is 16 residues. Per germline, CDR1 SGHRS and CDR2 YFSETQ. The junction had 3 bases not matched to a gene; V was cut back by 0 bases and J by 0 bases. CDR3 sequence reads: CASSLGTGGSTDTQYF. The CDR3 region has the DNA TGCGCCAGCAGCTTGGGCACAGGGGGAAGCACAGATACGCAGTATTTT.

The V gene is TRBV18, the J gene TRBJ1-1; no clear D. The ends were cut back, 4 bases at V and 1 base at J, with 10 bases in the middle. From germline, CDR1 is KGHSH and CDR2 LQKENI. This CDR3 region has 14 residues. The CDR3 coding sequence is TGTGCCAGCTCACGTCCCAGTGGGAACACTGAAGCTTTCTTT. It specifies CASSRPSGNTEAFF.

V is TRBV27 and J is TRBJ1-2; TRBD1 agrees at 8 bases. In germline, CDR1 is MNHEY, CDR2 SMNVEV (reference sequence). This CDR3 has 17 amino acids. The CDR3 DNA reads TGTCCAACGCAGCAGGGGGCAGGGGGCGAATCGGAGAATGGCTACACCTTC. Translating it yields CPTQQGAGGESENGYTF.

The V gene is TRBV25-1, the J gene TRBJ2-3; D gene unclear. Trimming left V 5 bases short and J 4 bases short, with 10 bases between. The germline CDR1 and CDR2 sequences are MGHDK and SYGVNS. This CDR3 is 13 amino acids long. CDR3 amino acids: CASSRGDSDTQYF. The CDR3 DNA follows: TGTGCCAGCAGTAGAGGTGATTCAGATACGCAGTATTTT.

The rearrangement links TRBV12-5 to TRBJ1-4, with a weak D call TRBD1 (6 bases). With 5 bases removed from V and 5 bases from J, the gap between germline ends came to 15 bases. CDR3 length equals 15 residues. Looked up from germline, CDR1 is LGHNT and CDR2 is FRNRAP. The CDR3 bases are TGTGCTAGTGGTCCCCGGGGGGCCCACAATGAAAAACTGTTTTTT. Amino acid sequence: CASGPRGAHNEKLFF.

This chain connects TRBV7-6 to TRBJ2-7; possible D gene TRBD2, 6 bases. CDR3 length equals 14 residues. Germline CDR1 reads SGHVS; CDR2 reads FNYEAQ. V lost 5 bases to trimming and J lost 4 bases, with 15 bases between them. The CDR3 spells CASSQGGVEYEQYF. The CDR3 DNA is TGTGCCAGCAGCCAGGGCGGGGTTGAGTACGAGCAGTACTTC. The variable domain in full, completed from reference TRBV7-6 and TRBJ2-7, reads GAGVSQSPRYKVTKRGQDVALRCDPISGHVSLYWYRQALGQGPEFLTYFNYEAQQDKSGLPNDRFSAERPEGSISTLTIQRTEQRDSAMYRCASSQGGVEYEQYFGPGTRLTVT.

In DNA form, the CDR3 reads TGTGCCTGGAGGCAGGGTAATGAAAAACTGTTTTTT. Encoded protein: CAWRQGNEKLFF. The rearrangement joins TRBV30 to TRBJ1-4; possibly TRBD1 for D (5 bases). Trimming stripped 3 bases from V and 4 bases from J, with 6 bases between. Germline CDR1 and CDR2: GTSNPN and SVGIG (reference sequence). CDR3 length: 12 residues. The full variable domain, completed using reference TRBV30 and TRBJ1-4, is SQTIHQWPATLVQPVGSPLSLECTVEGTSNPNLYWYRQAAGRGLQLLFYSVGIGQISSEVPQNLSASRPQDRQFILSSKKLLLSDSGFYLCAWRQGNEKLFFGSGTQLSVL.

The chain is built from TRBV19 and TRBJ2-1; 8 bases match TRBD2. V gave up 5 bases and J gave up 3 bases; unmatched junction bases: 6. Germline-derived CDR1 and CDR2 are LNHDA and SQIVND (reference sequence). The CDR3 runs 15 residues. The CDR3 spells CASSRAGVIYNEQFF. The CDR3 DNA is TGTGCCAGTAGTCGAGCGGGAGTCATCTACAATGAGCAGTTCTTC.

V is TRBV29-1 and J is TRBJ1-3; D gene ambiguous. Germline V CDR1 and CDR2: SQVTM, ANQGSEA. The V end lost 4 bases, the J end lost 4 bases, and 8 bases lay between the germline ends. The CDR3 sequence is 12 residues long. The CDR3 DNA reads TGCAGCGTTGTAGGGAGAGGAAACACCATATATTTT. This translates into CSVVGRGNTIYF.

The CDR3 DNA is TGTGCCAGCAGCTTAGCGGGGCAGGGGATCGATGAGCAGTTCTTC. This encodes CASSLAGQGIDEQFF. The rearrangement uses TRBV13 and TRBJ2-1; D might be TRBD1 (6 bases). CDR1 is PRHDT, CDR2 FYEKMQ, per germline (reference sequence). The CDR3 totals 15 residues. The V gene lost 1 base and the J gene lost 8 bases, with 15 bases spanning the gap.

This chain links TRBV5-1 with TRBJ1-1, with 9 bases matching TRBD1. The CDR3 is made up of 14 amino acids. Germline assignment: CDR1 SGHRS and CDR2 YFSETQ. J gave up 0 bases and V 4 bases, and 1 base lay outside the gene matches. CDR3: CASSGTGMNTEAFF. As DNA, the CDR3 is TGCGCCAGCAGCGGGACAGGGATGAACACTGAAGCTTTCTTT.

CDR3 region: CASSPDSGRAQETQYF. The CDR3 DNA reads as TGTGCCAGCAGCCCCGACAGCGGGAGGGCCCAGGAGACCCAGTACTTC. This chain links TRBV7-9 with TRBJ2-5, with 10 positions matching TRBD2. J gave up 5 bases and V 5 bases, and 11 bases lay outside the gene matches. This CDR3 comprises 16 residues. From germline, CDR1 is SEHNR and CDR2 FQNEAQ (reference sequence).

The J gene is TRBJ2-7, the V gene TRBV27, with D possibly matching TRBD1 (6 bases). Germline V gene data show CDR1 as MNHEY and CDR2 as SMNVEV (reference sequence). The germline V and J ends were trimmed by 3 bases and 4 bases, with 16 bases remaining between them. The CDR3 loop spans 15 amino acids. In DNA form, the CDR3 reads TGTGCCAGCAGTTTGGACTCCTCGGGACAATACGAGCAGTACTTC. Its protein is CASSLDSSGQYEQYF.